Listed below are T cell receptor beta chains from one sample, sequenced in a study of T-cell reconstitution after alpha-beta-depleted transplantation in children. TCRdb ran MiXCR on the PCR reads and lists one entry per CDR3 protein. The sample includes around 410,000 distinct CDR3 sequences, roughly a tenth of them seen just once. Sequences were derived from PBMCs from the stem cell graft donor, sampled from the stem cell graft. These receptors originate from a human donor who donated a stem cell graft to a child with acute myeloid leukemia. Each CDR3 is given with its conserved first and last residue. The D gene is left open where the match is weak. For some rows the clone size is stated as once, few or many, or as a class when expanded; others skip it.

TGTGCCAGCAGCTTAGCGGTAGGGGCGGGAACCTACGAGCAGTACTTC	CASSLAVGAGTYEQYF	TRBJ2-7	TRBV7-2	-	-
TGTGCCATCAGACCCGGACTAGCGGGGTACACAGATACGCAGTATTTT	CAIRPGLAGYTDTQYF	TRBJ2-3	TRBV10-3	many	TRBD2
TGCGCCAGCAGCTTGAGTTCGACGCAAGAGACCCAGTACTTC	CASSLSSTQETQYF	TRBJ2-5	TRBV5-1	many	-
TGCAGTGCTGTCCCATACGGGAGGGGGACGGGCAATCAGCCCCAGCATTTT	CSAVPYGRGTGNQPQHF	TRBJ1-5	TRBV20-1	-	-
TGTGCCAGCAGTTACTCGGTGGCAGGGGGTTACACCGGGGAGCTGTTTTTT	CASSYSVAGGYTGELFF	TRBJ2-2	TRBV6-5	-	TRBD1
TGTGCCAGCTCACCCACGGGACCCGGAAACAATGAGCAGTTCTTC	CASSPTGPGNNEQFF	TRBJ2-1	TRBV18	few	-
TGTGCCATCAGCGTAGCACCTAGAACCGGGACAGGGTTCGATTCACCCCTCCACTTT	CAISVAPRTGTGFDSPLHF	TRBJ1-6	TRBV10-3	few	TRBD1
TGTGCCAGCAGCCAAACAGAGAATTACGAGCAGTACTTC	CASSQTENYEQYF	TRBJ2-7	TRBV6-6	-	-
TGTGCCAGCAGCGTAGCTGGAGGGGGCTCTGGAAACACCTTATATTTT	CASSVAGGGSGNTLYF	TRBJ1-3	TRBV9	-	TRBD1
TGTGCCAGCAGTGACGGAGGGGCCGGGAACACCGGGGAGCTGTTTTTT	CASSDGGAGNTGELFF	TRBJ2-2	TRBV2	-	-
TGTGCCAGCAGTGAAGCAGGCAGGGGGCGTTGGGAGACCCAGTACTTC	CASSEAGRGRWETQYF	TRBJ2-5	TRBV6-1	many	TRBD1
TGTGCCATCAGTGGACTAGCGGGGGGGAACACCTGGGAGCTGTTTTTT	CAISGLAGGNTWELFF	TRBJ2-2	TRBV10-3	-	TRBD2
TGTGCCAGCAGCTTGACCCCTAGCGGGAGGGCCCACCCCTACAATGAGCAGTTCTTC	CASSLTPSGRAHPYNEQFF	TRBJ2-1	TRBV5-4	many	TRBD2
TGTGCCAGTTATATTACCGACGGGACGAACACCGGGGAGCTGTTTTTT	CASYITDGTNTGELFF	TRBJ2-2	TRBV12-3/TRBV12-4	-	-
TGCGCCAGCAGCTTGGCCGCGGGAGCCCTTGGAGAGACCCAGTACTTC	CASSLAAGALGETQYF	TRBJ2-5	TRBV5-1	few	TRBD2
TGCGCCAGCAGCTGGGGGACAGATTTCTACAATGAGCAGTTCTTC	CASSWGTDFYNEQFF	TRBJ2-1	TRBV5-1	-	TRBD1
TGTGCCAGCAGTTTCGGCGGAGACGGAGATACGCAGTATTTT	CASSFGGDGDTQYF	TRBJ2-3	TRBV12-3/TRBV12-4	few	-
TGTGCCAGCAGTTACCAAGAGACCCAGTACTTC	CASSYQETQYF	TRBJ2-5	TRBV5-1	many	-
TGTGCCAGCAGTTTAGGGGCAGTAGCCAAAAACATTCAGTACTTC	CASSLGAVAKNIQYF	TRBJ2-4	TRBV12-3/TRBV12-4	few	-
TGCAGCGTGCCCTCCGATGTGGGGCCCGATGAGCAGTTCTTC	CSVPSDVGPDEQFF	TRBJ2-1	TRBV29-1	-	-
TGCGCCAGCAGCGCCCGGGGTGGAGACAATGAGCAGTTCTTC	CASSARGGDNEQFF	TRBJ2-1	TRBV4-1	-	-
TGCGCCAGCAGCTTGGAGGGGCCCGGGGAGCTGTTTTTT	CASSLEGPGELFF	TRBJ2-2	TRBV5-1	many	-
TGTGCCAGCAGTAACGGACGGAGCTCCTATAATTCACCCCTCCACTTT	CASSNGRSSYNSPLHF	TRBJ1-6	TRBV6-5	-	-
TGTGCCAGCGATACCGGGACAGGGAACACCGGGGAGCTGTTTTTT	CASDTGTGNTGELFF	TRBJ2-2	TRBV28	-	TRBD1
TGTGCCAGCAGTTTAGCCGTAGGTGGGGGTTCGACGAACACCGGGGAGCTGTTTTTT	CASSLAVGGGSTNTGELFF	TRBJ2-2	TRBV12-3/TRBV12-4	-	-
TGTGCCAGCTCACCCTTCCCTCTTGGACAGGGCATAGGGGAGACGCAGTATTTT	CASSPFPLGQGIGETQYF	TRBJ2-3	TRBV18	many	TRBD1
TGCAGTGCTCAGGACAGGGAGGGCAATCAGCCCCAGCATTTT	CSAQDREGNQPQHF	TRBJ1-5	TRBV20-1	-	TRBD1
TGCGCCAGCAGCCAAGAAGGGGGTAGCGGGAGATTTGATACGCAGTATTTT	CASSQEGGSGRFDTQYF	TRBJ2-3	TRBV4-1	-	TRBD2
TGTGCCAGCAGCTTAGCGCTGACCAGCACAGATACGCAGTATTTT	CASSLALTSTDTQYF	TRBJ2-3	TRBV7-2	few	-
TGTGCCAGCAGTTTCGGGCTCTTGGGCAGGGACGACACTGAAGCTTTCTTT	CASSFGLLGRDDTEAFF	TRBJ1-1	TRBV12-3/TRBV12-4	few	-
TGTGCCAGCAGTGACTTGGTAGGAACGAGCAATCAGCCCCAGCATTTT	CASSDLVGTSNQPQHF	TRBJ1-5	TRBV2	-	-
TGTGCCAGCAGCCAGGGACAGGGGGCTCGGAACACTGAAGCTTTCTTT	CASSQGQGARNTEAFF	TRBJ1-1	TRBV4-2	-	TRBD1
TGTGCCAGCAGCGTACAAGGGAGCTCTGGAAACACCATATATTTT	CASSVQGSSGNTIYF	TRBJ1-3	TRBV9	few	-
TGCAGTGCTAGAGATGACCTCTGGGGAGCGACAATGGGTGAGCAGTTCTTC	CSARDDLWGATMGEQFF	TRBJ2-1	TRBV20-1	few	-
TGTGCCAGCAGCTCGGGACTAGCGGACCTCAGCACAGATACGCAGTATTTT	CASSSGLADLSTDTQYF	TRBJ2-3	TRBV7-2	many	TRBD2
TGTGCCAGCAGCTCCCCCCGGCCCACCTACAATGAGCAGTTCTTC	CASSSPRPTYNEQFF	TRBJ2-1	TRBV7-9	-	-
TGCAGTGCGCCCCTCGGAAGGGCTCCCAAAAACATTCAGTACTTC	CSAPLGRAPKNIQYF	TRBJ2-4	TRBV20-1	-	-
TGTGCCAGCAGCCGTCAATCGGTCCAGGGTGGGTTTGAAAAACTGTTTTTT	CASSRQSVQGGFEKLFF	TRBJ1-4	TRBV4-2	few	-
TGTGCCAGCGGAAAAACAGGGGGCGGAATGGGCAATCAGCCCCAGCATTTT	CASGKTGGGMGNQPQHF	TRBJ1-5	TRBV12-3/TRBV12-4	-	TRBD1
TGCAGTGGGGTAACAGATACGCAGTATTTT	CSGVTDTQYF	TRBJ2-3	TRBV20-1	-	-
TGCGCCAGCAGCTTGGGACTAGGCACAGATACGCAGTATTTT	CASSLGLGTDTQYF	TRBJ2-3	TRBV5-1	many	-
TGTGCCAGCAGTTCCGGACAGGCGTCCACAGATACGCAGTATTTT	CASSSGQASTDTQYF	TRBJ2-3	TRBV7-9	-	TRBD1
TGCAGCGTTGAAGGGACAGGGGATCAAGAGACCCAGTACTTC	CSVEGTGDQETQYF	TRBJ2-5	TRBV29-1	-	TRBD1
TGTGCCAGCAGCTCTGATGCCGGACGGGCCGGGGAGCTGTTTTTT	CASSSDAGRAGELFF	TRBJ2-2	TRBV9	many	-
TGTGCCAGCAAGAAAATAGGGGGAAGCTCCTACGAGCAGTACTTC	CASKKIGGSSYEQYF	TRBJ2-7	TRBV28	many	-
TGTGCCAGCAGTTTATCGACGGGACAGGGAGAAAAACTGTTTTTT	CASSLSTGQGEKLFF	TRBJ1-4	TRBV12-3/TRBV12-4	-	TRBD1
TGCAGTGCTAACCTAGATGGGTACGAGCAGTACTTC	CSANLDGYEQYF	TRBJ2-7	TRBV20-1	many	-
TGTGCCATCAGTGCCGAGTATCACACTGAAGCTTTCTTT	CAISAEYHTEAFF	TRBJ1-1	TRBV10-3	few	-
TGTGCCAGCAGTTATTGGGCAGGGGAGGGCAATCAGCCCCAGCATTTT	CASSYWAGEGNQPQHF	TRBJ1-5	TRBV6-5	once	-
TGTGCCAGCAGTTTAGGTCAGGCCCAACAAGAGACCCAGTACTTC	CASSLGQAQQETQYF	TRBJ2-5	TRBV27	few	-
TGTGCCAGCAGCTCGACTAGCGGGAGCGCCGGGGAGCTGTTTTTT	CASSSTSGSAGELFF	TRBJ2-2	TRBV5-5	many	TRBD2
TGCGCCAGCAGCTCCTCCGGGACGACGAACACCGGGGAGCTGTTTTTT	CASSSSGTTNTGELFF	TRBJ2-2	TRBV5-1	-	-
TGTGCCAGCAGCTCTGACCACGGAGATACGCAGTATTTT	CASSSDHGDTQYF	TRBJ2-3	TRBV7-9	many	-
TGCGCCAGCAGCCAAGAGGTTGGGATCTACTATGGCTACACCTTC	CASSQEVGIYYGYTF	TRBJ1-2	TRBV4-3	few	-
TGCGCCAGCAGCCGCGTTGGAGGAACTAATGAAAAACTGTTTTTT	CASSRVGGTNEKLFF	TRBJ1-4	TRBV4-1	few	-